One T cell receptor (beta chain) is described in this entry. Investigators profiled TCR beta VDJ and CDR3 from genomic DNA template. Using its own MiXCR run on the reads, TCRdb lists one record per CDR3 protein. Here the sample spans over 200,000 distinct CDR3 sequences, approximately 60% being singletons. The V segment lost 0 bases and the J segment 4 bases; nucleotides outside the gene matches: 7. The germline V gene encodes CDR1 DFQATT and CDR2 SNEGSKA (reference sequence). The CDR3 consists of 16 residues. This entry comes from a study of CD8+CD57+ T cells in acquired aplastic anemia. As for the study in general: The average for DNA from sorted CD4+ and CD8+ cells was 3.2 ug.

The receptor's source is a human donor in good health. The chain employs TRBV20-1 and TRBJ2-1; 9 nucleotides agree with TRBD2. Source material: sorted CD4+, CD8+, or CD8+CD57+ T cells (not recorded which) from PBMCs. The CDR3 sequence is CSARDLAGTQYNEQFF. CDR3 sequence (DNA): TGCAGTGCTAGAGATCTAGCGGGGACCCAATACAATGAGCAGTTCTTC.